Each of the 21 T cell receptor beta chains below was sequenced from the same sample in a study of cytomegalovirus exposure and HLA in healthy donors. The PCR ran on 60 Vbeta and 13 Jbeta primers. Sequencing was performed with immunoSEQ multiplex PCR; in TCRdb, only in-frame clones are kept and a portion is missing. Among 150,000 or so clones listed, almost 80% were seen once. The sequenced sample consisted of PBMCs. These receptor sequences come from a woman aged 45-65 years in good health and CMV-seropositive.

The CDR3 DNA reads as TGTGCCAGCTCACCTTCCAGGGATGTGGGAACTGAAGCTTTCTTT. This encodes CASSPSRDVGTEAFF. The rearrangement joins TRBV18 to TRBJ1-1; D possibly corresponds to TRBD1 (5 bases). Looked up from germline, CDR1 is KGHSH and CDR2 is LQKENI. Deletions cut 3 bases from V and 5 bases from J, with 16 bases between. There are 15 residues in the CDR3.

The chain recombines TRBV10-1 with TRBJ2-2; TRBD2 might be the D (5 bases). The CDR3 totals 16 residues. Germline V gene lookup returns CDR1 WNHNN and CDR2 SYGVQD (reference sequence). The V end was cut by 10 bases, the J end by 1 base, with 19 bases between. CDR3 sequence reads: CATNSADLKNTGELFF. The DNA for the CDR3 is TGCGCCACCAACTCGGCGGACTTGAAGAACACCGGGGAGCTGTTTTTT.

The chain links TRBV27 to TRBJ1-1; D is undetermined. This CDR3 is 13 amino acids long. Looked up from germline, CDR1 is MNHEY and CDR2 is SMNVEV (reference sequence). Deletions cut 4 bases from V and 0 bases from J, with 6 bases between. The CDR3 loop is CASSYGMNTEAFF. The CDR3 coding sequence is TGTGCCAGCAGTTATGGCATGAACACTGAAGCTTTCTTT.

V and J are TRBV9 and TRBJ2-3, with 8 bases lining up with TRBD2. The CDR3 runs 16 residues. Germline V gene lookup returns CDR1 SGDLS and CDR2 YYNGEE. Unmatched junction bases numbered 7, after V lost 3 bases and J lost 1 base. The CDR3 bases are TGTGCCAGCAGCGCTCAGATAGCGGGGCGCACAGATACGCAGTATTTT. It encodes CASSAQIAGRTDTQYF.

This CDR3 reads CASSRGSQETQYF. CDR3 nucleotides: TGTGCCAGCAGCCGGGGGAGCCAGGAGACCCAGTACTTC. The genes are TRBV7-2 and TRBJ2-5, with D tentatively TRBD2 (6 bases). V lost 5 bases, J lost 5 bases, and 12 bases lay in between. The germline gives CDR1 SGHTA, CDR2 FQGNSA. The CDR3 has 13 residues.

CDR3 sequence: CASSAQYRLAGGLRNYSDTQYF. In DNA form, the CDR3 reads TGTGCCAGCAGCGCCCAATACCGACTAGCGGGGGGTTTGCGGAATTATTCAGATACGCAGTATTTT. V and J are TRBV9 and TRBJ2-3; 13 bases line up with TRBD2. V was pared by 3 bases and J by 4 bases, with 23 bases of the junction left unmatched. Germline loops: CDR1 SGDLS, CDR2 YYNGEE. This CDR3 spans 22 amino acids. The variable domain in full, completed from reference TRBV9 and TRBJ2-3, reads DSGVTQTPKHLITATGQRVTLRCSPRSGDLSVYWYQQSLDQGLQFLIQYYNGEERAKGNILERFSAQQFPDLHSELNLSSLELGDSALYFCASSAQYRLAGGLRNYSDTQYFGPGTRLTVL.

V and J are TRBV11-2 and TRBJ2-2; D is ambiguous. CDR3 length: 18 amino acids. With 3 bases removed from V and 6 bases from J, the gap between germline ends came to 23 bases. Germline V gene lookup returns CDR1 SGHAT and CDR2 FQNNGV. Here the CDR3 reads CASSFSPYGRFLAGELFF. In nucleotides, the CDR3 is TGTGCCAGCAGCTTTTCCCCTTATGGGCGTTTCTTGGCCGGGGAGCTGTTTTTT.

The chain links TRBV12-5 to TRBJ2-5; TRBD1 might be the D (5 bases). CDR1 LGHNT and CDR2 FRNRAP come from the germline V gene. Trimming stripped 1 base from V and 5 bases from J, with 8 bases between. This CDR3 is 13 amino acids long. For the CDR3, the DNA is TGTGCTAGTGGTTTGGGGGGCACCGAGACCCAGTACTTC. This gives the protein CASGLGGTETQYF.

CDR3 amino acids: CASSWTGRNQPQHF. CDR3 coding DNA: TGCGCCAGCAGTTGGACAGGGAGGAATCAGCCCCAGCATTTT. The chain is built from TRBV10-2 and TRBJ1-5, with 8 bases aligning to TRBD1. V dropped 5 bases and J dropped 4; count of bases not matched to a gene: 4. Germline V lookup: CDR1 WSHSY, CDR2 SAAADI. CDR3 length: 14 amino acids.

The gene calls are TRBV30 and TRBJ2-2; 7 bases are shared with TRBD1. The CDR3 covers 15 residues. V shed 4 bases, J shed 1 base, and the junction held 6 bases outside the gene matches. Germline CDR1 and CDR2: GTSNPN and SVGIG (reference sequence). The CDR3 nucleotides are TGTGCCTGGAATCAGGACAGGCTGAACACCGGGGAGCTGTTTTTT. This gives the protein CAWNQDRLNTGELFF.

The chain employs TRBV7-2 and TRBJ2-3, with D perhaps matching TRBD2 (7 bases). CDR3 length: 13 amino acids. Trimming left V 5 bases short and J 5 bases short, with 11 bases between. The germline V gene encodes CDR1 SGHTA and CDR2 FQGNSA. The CDR3: CASSRGAGDTQYF. The CDR3 region has the DNA TGTGCCAGCAGCCGGGGGGCGGGAGATACGCAGTATTTT.

This sequence joins TRBV4-1 and TRBJ1-2, with D unclear. The CDR3 runs 14 residues. With 0 bases removed from V and 8 bases from J, the gap between germline ends came to 13 bases. Per germline, CDR1 MGHRA and CDR2 YSYEKL. The CDR3 region is CASSQEAPLGGYTF. Written as DNA, the CDR3 is TGCGCCAGCAGCCAAGAGGCACCCCTAGGAGGCTACACCTTC.

This clone came up once. The chain links TRBV5-1 to TRBJ2-2; D might be TRBD1 (7 bases). V was clipped by 4 bases and J by 0 bases, with 10 bases between them. The CDR3 has 15 amino acids. Germline CDR1 is SGHRS and CDR2 is YFSETQ. CDR3 coding DNA: TGCGCCAGCAGCGCGGGGACAGCGAACACCGGGGAGCTGTTTTTT. Its protein is CASSAGTANTGELFF.

This clone was observed a few times. Within the sample, other DNA sequences also encode this same CDR3. CDR3 nucleotide sequence: TGTGCCAGCAGTGAAGCGGCCGAGCAGTACTTC. Translation gives CASSEAAEQYF. The chain couples TRBV6-1 to TRBJ2-7, with D unresolved. Germline V gene lookup returns CDR1 MNHNS and CDR2 SASEGT. Deletions cut 0 bases from V and 6 bases from J, with 3 bases between. This CDR3 comprises 11 residues.

The J gene is TRBJ2-5, the V gene TRBV19; the D gene is possibly TRBD2 (6 bases). Trimming left V 5 bases short and J 4 bases short, with 20 bases between. This CDR3 spans 16 amino acids. CDR1 and CDR2 (germline): LNHDA, SQIVND (reference sequence). CDR3 sequence: CASSPTRAGLGETQYF. The CDR3 coding sequence is TGTGCCAGTAGTCCTACTAGGGCGGGGTTGGGAGAGACCCAGTACTTC.

The rearrangement joins TRBV6-5 to TRBJ2-7; 9 nucleotides align to TRBD1. Germline values: CDR1 MNHEY, CDR2 SVGAGI. Trimming took 0 bases from V and 3 from J; bases not matched to a gene: 3. The CDR3 spans 15 residues. This CDR3 reads CASSYSDRGIYEQYF. For the CDR3, the DNA is TGTGCCAGCAGTTACTCGGACAGGGGAATCTACGAGCAGTACTTC.

The V and J genes are TRBV28 and TRBJ2-3; the match to TRBD1 covers 8 bases. The CDR3 sequence is 16 residues long. Per the germline V gene, CDR1 is MDHEN and CDR2 is SYDVKM. With 6 bases clipped from V and 1 base from J, the junction kept 9 bases outside the gene matches. CDR3: CASSAPGGAGTDTQYF. Here the CDR3 DNA reads TGTGCCAGCAGCGCACCAGGGGGCGCGGGCACAGATACGCAGTATTTT.

The chain has TRBV9 and TRBJ2-1, with D possibly being TRBD1 (5 bases). The V gene's germline CDR1 is SGDLS and CDR2 YYNGEE. The CDR3 is 14 residues long. Trimming removed 0 bases from V and 5 bases from J, with 9 bases in between. CDR3: CASSVEQGHNEQFF. The CDR3 nucleotides are TGTGCCAGCAGCGTAGAGCAGGGCCACAATGAGCAGTTCTTC.

The J gene is TRBJ1-2, the V gene TRBV7-2, with 7 bases matching TRBD1. After removal of 2 bases from V and 7 bases from J, the junction contained 4 bases not matched to a gene. The CDR3 loop spans 13 amino acids. In germline, CDR1 is SGHTA, CDR2 FQGNSA. CDR3 DNA: TGTGCCAGCAGCTTAAGGGGGCTATCTGGCTACACCTTC. Amino acids: CASSLRGLSGYTF. Complete variable domain (other parts from reference TRBV7-2 and TRBJ1-2): GAGVSQSPSNKVTEKGKDVELRCDPISGHTALYWYRQSLGQGLEFLIYFQGNSAPDKSGLPSDRFSAERTGGSVSTLTIQRTQQEDSAVYLCASSLRGLSGYTFGSGTRLTVV.

The CDR3 reads CASSWGTGEETQYF. CDR3 coding DNA: TGCGCCAGCAGCTGGGGGACTGGTGAAGAGACCCAGTACTTC. The gene calls are TRBV5-1 and TRBJ2-5; a weak D match, TRBD2 (6 bases). The CDR3 covers 14 residues. V lost 3 bases and J 3 bases, leaving 12 bases between the germline ends. Germline loops: CDR1 SGHRS, CDR2 YFSETQ.

The chain combines TRBV2 with TRBJ1-6; TRBD1 aligns across 9 bases. CDR3 length equals 13 residues. Germline CDR1 reads SNHLY; CDR2 reads FYNNEI. Trimming cost V 6 bases and J 7 bases; bases outside gene matches: 1. Here the CDR3 reads CASRDRGNSPLHF. CDR3 sequence (DNA): TGTGCCAGCAGGGACAGGGGAAATTCACCCCTCCACTTT.